This passage covers 3 T cell receptor beta chains from one sample sequenced in a study of CD8 T cells in ankylosing spondylitis. In TCRdb, the 5' RACE reads were re-called with MiXCR into one record per CDR3 protein. The sample consists of more than 150,000 distinct CDR3 sequences, approximately 10% of them appearing once. The sample taken for sequencing was blood, either unsorted or a sorted T cell fraction (not recorded which). The receptors originated from a male donor with ankylosing spondylitis or in good health (not recorded which).

CDR3 DNA: TGTGCCAGCACCCTTATGGGAAACACCATATATTTT. It encodes CASTLMGNTIYF. V usage is TRBV7-2 and J usage is TRBJ1-3, with unresolved D. This CDR3 region has 12 residues. Looked up from germline, CDR1 is SGHTA and CDR2 is FQGNSA. V shed 7 bases and J shed 4 bases, with 8 bases lying between them.

This clonotype was counted at least ten times. The chain carries TRBV12-3 or TRBV12-4 and TRBJ2-2; 11 bases line up with TRBD1. The CDR3 length is 17 residues. V was clipped by 0 bases and J by 5 bases; unmatched bases: 5. In nucleotides, the CDR3 is TGTGCCAGCAGTTTAGCGAGGACAGGGGGCCGTACCGGGGAGCTGTTTTTT. Its translation is CASSLARTGGRTGELFF.

This clonotype was found many times. This rearrangement joins TRBV11-1 to TRBJ1-1; D is unresolved. The ends were cut back, 1 base at V and 4 bases at J, with 13 bases in the middle. Germline assignment: CDR1 SGHAT and CDR2 FQDESV (reference sequence). The CDR3 runs 15 residues. The CDR3 spells CASSLVGLPGTEAFF. The CDR3 DNA follows: TGTGCCAGCAGCTTAGTGGGCTTACCGGGCACTGAAGCTTTCTTT.